One sample yielded the 4 T cell receptor beta chains listed below, sequenced in a study of sequential checkpoint blockade in melanoma. The treatment is: randomized to nivolumab then ipilimumab (arm A) or the reverse (arm B). TCRdb's copy holds only in-frame clones and misses some; the assay was immunoSEQ multiplex PCR. Of around 39,000 clones in the sample, 80% to 90% were seen once. The starting material was CD8+ T cells sorted from blood (inferred from file names), obtained from a patient given nivolumab and ipilimumab in sequence. All receptors come from a human donor with melanoma.

The genes are TRBV9 and TRBJ2-5; 7 bases are a match to TRBD2. The J call may be faulty, since TRBJ2-7 better matches the DNA end. The CDR3 loop spans 13 amino acids. Germline V CDR1 and CDR2: SGDLS, YYNGEE. The CDR3 here is CASSDYGGSEQYF. DNA of the CDR3: TGTGCCAGCAGCGACTACGGGGGGTCCGAGCAGTACTTC.

V usage is TRBV27 and J usage is TRBJ2-1; the match to TRBD1 covers 9 bases. Germline trimming cut 6 bases from V and 8 bases from J; bases unmatched to any gene: 11. The CDR3 is 15 residues long. Germline CDR1 MNHEY, CDR2 SMNVEV (reference sequence). CDR3 DNA sequence: TGTGCCAGCAGCCACCGGGACAGGGCTATCGATGAGCAGTTCTTC. Its protein is CASSHRDRAIDEQFF.

V gene TRBV7-9 combines with J gene TRBJ2-6; D gene uncertain. This CDR3 is 15 amino acids long. Germline CDR1 is SEHNR and CDR2 is FQNEAQ (reference sequence). With 4 bases removed from V and 0 bases from J, the gap between germline ends came to 7 bases. The CDR3 is CASSSDNSGANVLTF. The DNA for the CDR3 is TGTGCCAGCAGCTCCGACAACTCTGGGGCCAACGTCCTGACTTTC.

V is TRBV27 and J is TRBJ2-1, with D possibly TRBD2 on 6 matching bases. With 3 bases removed from V and 3 bases from J, the gap between germline ends came to 15 bases. The CDR3 runs to 16 residues. Germline CDR1 is MNHEY and CDR2 is SMNVEV (reference sequence). CDR3 nucleotide sequence: TGTGCCAGCAGTTTTCGCGGGGCAGGGAGCTACAATGAGCAGTTCTTC. This translates into CASSFRGAGSYNEQFF.